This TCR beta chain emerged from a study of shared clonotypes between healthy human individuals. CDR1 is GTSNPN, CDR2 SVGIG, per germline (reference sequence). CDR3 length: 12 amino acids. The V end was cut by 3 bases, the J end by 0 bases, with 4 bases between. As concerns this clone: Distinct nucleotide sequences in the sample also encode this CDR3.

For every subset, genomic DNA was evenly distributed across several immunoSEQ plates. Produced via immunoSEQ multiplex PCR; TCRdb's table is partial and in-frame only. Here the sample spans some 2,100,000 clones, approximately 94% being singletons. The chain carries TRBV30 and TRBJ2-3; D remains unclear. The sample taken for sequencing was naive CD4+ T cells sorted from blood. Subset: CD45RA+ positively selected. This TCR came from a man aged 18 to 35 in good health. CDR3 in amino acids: CAWSPSTDTQYF. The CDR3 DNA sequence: TGTGCCTGGAGCCCTAGCACAGATACGCAGTATTTT.